This T cell receptor beta chain was documented in a study of blood T cells in healthy people across ages. Germline V lookup: CDR1 MDHEN, CDR2 SYDVKM. The V end lost 6 bases, the J end lost 2 bases, and 13 bases lay between the germline ends. CDR3 length: 14 amino acids. General observations from the study: In these data, TCR beta diversity tracked strongly with naive T cell percentage.

A second roughly 6 to 12 cycle PCR used barcoded and J-beta primers. Every cDNA molecule bore a tag from a template-switch adaptor containing 12 random nucleotides. TCRdb independently ran MiXCR on the 5' RACE reads; one entry per CDR3 protein. The top ten hold under 30% of the sample, which has roughly 730,000 distinct CDR3 sequences, around 50% seen once. With respect to this clonotype: The antigen is unknown.

The sequence derives from a man between 35 and 55 years old in good health. Sequencing used blood. V and J are TRBV28 and TRBJ1-2, with D possibly matching TRBD1 (6 bases). The CDR3 region is CASSRGGTNYGYTF. The DNA of the CDR3 is TGTGCCAGCAGCAGAGGGGGGACAAACTATGGCTACACCTTC.